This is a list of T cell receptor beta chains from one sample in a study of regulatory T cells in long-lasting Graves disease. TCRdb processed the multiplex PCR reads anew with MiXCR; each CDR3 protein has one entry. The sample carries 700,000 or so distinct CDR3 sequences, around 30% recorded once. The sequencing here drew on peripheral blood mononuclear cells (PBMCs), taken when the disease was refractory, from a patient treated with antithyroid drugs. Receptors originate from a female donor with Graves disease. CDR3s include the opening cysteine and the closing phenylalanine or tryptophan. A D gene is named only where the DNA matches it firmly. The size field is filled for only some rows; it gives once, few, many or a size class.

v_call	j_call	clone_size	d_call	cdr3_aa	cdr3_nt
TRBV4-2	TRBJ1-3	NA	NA	CASSQDTSGFGNTIYF	TGTGCCAGCAGCCAAGATACCTCAGGATTCGGAAACACCATATATTTT
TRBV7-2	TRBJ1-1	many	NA	CASSSWWNTEAFF	TGTGCCAGCAGCTCTTGGTGGAACACTGAAGCTTTCTTT
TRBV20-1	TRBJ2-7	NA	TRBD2	CSAEPTSGFTYEQYF	TGCAGTGCGGAACCTACTAGCGGGTTTACCTACGAGCAGTACTTC
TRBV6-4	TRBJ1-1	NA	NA	CASSRSGETHEAFF	TGTGCCAGCAGCCGATCGGGGGAGACCCATGAAGCTTTCTTT
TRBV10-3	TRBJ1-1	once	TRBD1	CATQGAHRTEAFF	TGTGCCACGCAGGGGGCGCACAGGACTGAAGCTTTCTTT
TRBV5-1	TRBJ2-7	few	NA	CASKPLPGIHEQYF	TGCGCCAGCAAACCTCTGCCCGGGATCCACGAGCAGTACTTC
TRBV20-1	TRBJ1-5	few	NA	CSARDVNNNQPQHF	TGCAGTGCTAGAGATGTGAATAACAATCAGCCCCAGCATTTT
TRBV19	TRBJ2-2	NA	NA	CASSIRGHAGELFF	TGTGCCAGTAGTATAAGGGGCCACGCCGGGGAGCTGTTTTTT
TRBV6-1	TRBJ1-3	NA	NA	CASTSGISYSGNTIYF	TGTGCCAGCACCTCCGGGATTAGTTACTCTGGAAACACCATATATTTT
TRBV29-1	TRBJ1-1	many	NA	CSVGTPGSVPEAFF	TGCAGCGTTGGGACTCCCGGGTCAGTACCTGAAGCTTTCTTT
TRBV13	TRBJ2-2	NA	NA	CASSPSLMAGELFF	TGTGCCAGCAGCCCCTCGCTAATGGCCGGGGAGCTGTTTTTT
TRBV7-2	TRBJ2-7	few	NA	CASMWRDTTDEQYF	TGTGCCAGCATGTGGCGGGACACCACCGACGAGCAGTACTTC
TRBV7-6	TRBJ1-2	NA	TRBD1	CASSLDGTGRGYTF	TGTGCCAGCAGCTTAGATGGGACAGGTCGCGGCTACACCTTC
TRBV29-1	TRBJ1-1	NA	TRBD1	CSVEDWDSTEAFF	TGCAGCGTTGAAGATTGGGACAGCACTGAAGCTTTCTTT
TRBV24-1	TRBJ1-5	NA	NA	CATSDWGSNQPQHF	TGTGCCACCAGTGATTGGGGAAGCAATCAGCCCCAGCATTTT
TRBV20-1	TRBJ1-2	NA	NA	CSAGGGANYGYTF	TGCAGTGCTGGCGGGGGCGCGAACTATGGCTACACCTTC
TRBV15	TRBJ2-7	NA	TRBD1	CATSREGQFYEQYF	TGTGCCACCAGCAGAGAGGGACAGTTCTACGAGCAGTACTTC
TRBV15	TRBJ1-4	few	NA	CATSNSGTLQKLFF	TGTGCCACCAGCAATTCCGGGACCTTGCAAAAACTGTTTTTT
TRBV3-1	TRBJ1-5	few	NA	CASSAGTQARPQHF	TGTGCCAGCAGCGCCGGGACGCAAGCAAGGCCCCAGCATTTT
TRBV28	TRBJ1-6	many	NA	CASSPSTGFHSPLHF	TGTGCCAGCAGCCCTTCCACAGGGTTCCATTCACCCCTCCACTTT
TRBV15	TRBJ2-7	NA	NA	CATSRDPAYEQYF	TGTGCCACCAGCAGAGATCCAGCCTACGAGCAGTACTTC
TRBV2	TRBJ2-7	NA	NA	CASSVAPGPLDHEQYF	TGTGCCAGCAGCGTAGCTCCGGGGCCCCTGGACCACGAGCAGTACTTC
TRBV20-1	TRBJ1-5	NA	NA	CSARDEGRVGNQPQHF	TGCAGTGCTAGAGACGAGGGCAGGGTGGGTAATCAGCCCCAGCATTTT
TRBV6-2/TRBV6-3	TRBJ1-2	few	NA	CASSDSGGHYGYTF	TGTGCCAGCAGTGATTCGGGGGGTCACTATGGCTACACCTTC
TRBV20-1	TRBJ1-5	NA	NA	CSARAVDGHSNQPQHF	TGCAGTGCTAGAGCCGTAGACGGACATAGCAATCAGCCCCAGCATTTT
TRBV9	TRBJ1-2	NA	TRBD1	CASSARQGRAGYTF	TGTGCCAGCAGCGCGCGACAGGGGAGGGCTGGCTACACCTTC
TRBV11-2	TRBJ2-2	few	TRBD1	CASSSIQGENGELFF	TGTGCCAGCAGTTCCATACAGGGGGAGAACGGGGAGCTGTTTTTT
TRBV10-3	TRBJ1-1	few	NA	CAISVTVTNTEAFF	TGTGCCATCAGTGTTACGGTGACGAACACTGAAGCTTTCTTT
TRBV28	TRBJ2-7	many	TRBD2	CASNTGLGWHF	TGTGCCAGCAATACGGGACTAGGGTGGCACTTC
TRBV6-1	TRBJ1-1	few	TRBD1	CASSPPSDRGTEAFF	TGTGCCAGCAGCCCGCCTTCCGACAGGGGAACTGAAGCTTTCTTT
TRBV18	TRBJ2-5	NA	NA	CASSPQVQETQYF	TGTGCCAGCTCACCCCAGGTTCAAGAGACCCAGTACTTC
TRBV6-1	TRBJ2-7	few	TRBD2	CASSRELAVYEQYF	TGTGCCAGCAGTCGGGAACTAGCGGTCTACGAGCAGTACTTC
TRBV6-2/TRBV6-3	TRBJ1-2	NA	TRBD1	CASSYERQGPYGYTF	TGTGCCAGCAGTTACGAAAGACAGGGCCCCTATGGCTACACCTTC
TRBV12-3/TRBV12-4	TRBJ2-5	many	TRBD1	CASSTTTGAETQYF	TGTGCCAGCAGTACTACGACAGGGGCTGAGACCCAGTACTTC
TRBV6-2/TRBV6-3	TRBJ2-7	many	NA	CASSYSRRESEQYF	TGTGCCAGCAGTTACTCGAGAAGGGAGTCCGAGCAGTACTTC
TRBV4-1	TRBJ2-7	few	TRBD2	CASSPYATSAYEQYF	TGCGCCAGCAGCCCCTATGCGACTAGCGCATACGAGCAGTACTTC
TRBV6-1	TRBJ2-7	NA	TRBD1	CASSHLPGQGTGEQYF	TGTGCCAGCAGCCATCTGCCGGGACAGGGAACGGGCGAGCAGTACTTC
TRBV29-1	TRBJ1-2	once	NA	CSVEGPLMGGYTF	TGCAGCGTTGAAGGCCCTCTAATGGGTGGCTACACCTTC